The clone carrying this T cell receptor beta chain was recorded only once. This entry is derived from a study of blood T cell repertoires in COVID-19. Whole-study context: Sites across the United States, Italy and Spain contributed samples from acute and convalescent COVID-19. The analysed material was cDNA or gDNA that came from T cells, B-cell-depleted T cells, or PBMCs.

Original processing notes: Researchers report that nucleated cell counts were estimated from reference gene primer amplification. Assay used: immunoSEQ multiplex PCR; TCRdb lists only in-frame clones, some missing. V and J calls and clone size come straight from that table; D and trimming were deduced from the DNA. The repertoire holds 110,000 to 150,000 clones, with around 89% as singletons. The CDR3 is made up of 16 amino acids. CDR1 and CDR2 (germline): LGHDT, YNNKEL (reference sequence). V was cut by 0 bases and J by 4 bases, with 13 bases left in between. Sequenced: peripheral blood. The chain combines TRBV3-1 (or the pseudogene TRBV3-2) with TRBJ2-1; D is undetermined. The TCR sequence derives from a man aged 55-75 years with active or convalescent COVID-19. The CDR3 nucleotides read TGTGCCAGCAGCCAAGACCCAACTACCGTTTACAATGAGCAGTTCTTC. Protein sequence: CASSQDPTTVYNEQFF.